The sequence of this TCR beta chain was determined in a study of blood T cells in healthy people across ages. V lost 4 bases and J lost 8, with 17 bases in between. CDR1 SGDLS and CDR2 YYNGEE come from the germline V gene. The CDR3 consists of 14 residues. Through a sample-barcoded 5' primer and a J-beta primer mix, a second PCR was run for roughly 7 to 12 cycles. Tagging of each cDNA molecule was performed by a template-switch adaptor with 12 random nucleotides. TCRdb processed the 5' RACE reads anew with MiXCR; each CDR3 protein has one entry. The table has around 790,000 distinct CDR3 sequences, more than 40% seen once.

V is TRBV9 and J is TRBJ2-3; D possibly corresponds to TRBD2 (7 bases). Sequencing was done on a sample of blood. This receptor was identified in a man in his sixties in good health. The CDR3 DNA reads as TGTGCCAGCAGCTCGAGGGGGGGGCCAAGTACGCAGTATTTT. Translated: CASSSRGGPSTQYF.